The rows below give T cell receptor beta chains drawn from one sample of a study of beta chain features in type 1 diabetes. Data came from immunoSEQ multiplex PCR; TCRdb stores just in-frame clones and leaves some out. This repertoire shows about 270,000 clones, around an eighth found once; its top ten account for approximately 0.024%. Sequenced: naive CD4+ T cells from blood. The receptors here all came from a woman between 40 and 55 years old in good health. Both conserved end residues are part of each CDR3. Clone size is shown for a subset of rows, as once, few, many or a class of expanded clone.

CDR3	size	V	J
CASSSSITDYNEQFF	few	TRBV19	TRBJ2-1
CASSSKRGWSTDTQYF	.	TRBV7-2	TRBJ2-3
CASSFGQGNTGELFF	few	TRBV5-1	TRBJ2-2
CASSRGTDLNTEAFF	few	TRBV7-6	TRBJ1-1
CARASRQRIDSPLHF	.	TRBV2	TRBJ1-6
CASSLAHQGSTDTQYF	.	TRBV7-2	TRBJ2-3
CASSQGTGGANYGYTF	.	TRBV4-2	TRBJ1-2
CASSPSTSGGIETQYF	few	TRBV5-1	TRBJ2-5
CASSLAGRTGQGAVNSYEQYF	few	TRBV5-1	TRBJ2-7
CASSQDYRASSYEQYF	.	TRBV14	TRBJ2-7
CASSDFEGYEQYF	.	TRBV6-4	TRBJ2-7
CASSPPYGSSGELFF	few	TRBV5-4	TRBJ2-2
CASSLGTGVRDNQPQHF	few	TRBV5-1	TRBJ1-5
CAISDPRGSGNTIYF	.	TRBV10-3	TRBJ1-3
CAISSGPTGELFF	.	TRBV10-3	TRBJ2-2
CASSPGQKNTGELFF	.	TRBV18	TRBJ2-2
CSPDNSPLHF	few	TRBV29-1	TRBJ1-6
CSVAGRMKTEAFF	few	TRBV29-1	TRBJ1-1
CASSLVLTGNTDTQYF	few	TRBV5-4	TRBJ2-3
CASSKPRVCIITYEQYF	.	TRBV21-1	TRBJ2-7
CASSVGQGGGEQYF	.	TRBV11-2	TRBJ2-7
CASSPGTRIEQYF	few	TRBV7-2	TRBJ2-7
CASSRQGLNYGYTF	.	TRBV27	TRBJ1-2
CASKGQGAVEQYF	few	TRBV5-4	TRBJ2-7
CASSEGTGKSNQPQHF	.	TRBV5-1	TRBJ1-5
CASSFQGPGTQYF	.	TRBV5-1	TRBJ2-5
CASSPQRLNNYGYTF	.	TRBV7-2	TRBJ1-2
CASSIETDYGYTF	.	TRBV19	TRBJ1-2
CASKEGGTGELFF	.	TRBV5-1	TRBJ2-2
CASSLTGLAFF	.	TRBV28	TRBJ1-1
CASSRLQETQYF	.	TRBV6-1	TRBJ2-5
CASSLVGGSYNEQFF	.	TRBV7-8	TRBJ2-1
CASSNRAANYGYTF	few	TRBV6-5	TRBJ1-2
CASSYKEDTEAFF	.	TRBV6-5	TRBJ1-1
CASSPSGRSTEAFF	few	TRBV5-1	TRBJ1-1
CASSIRGAGDSTDTQYF	.	TRBV19	TRBJ2-3
CASSQPIQGAGGTDTQYF	few	TRBV4-1	TRBJ2-3
CASSNSGRKKETQYF	.	TRBV21-1	TRBJ2-5
CASSLALSGTGATYEQYF	few	TRBV5-1	TRBJ2-7
CASSQDRGRGGETQYF	.	TRBV4-3	TRBJ2-5
CASSLASAGAYNEQFF	few	TRBV7-8	TRBJ2-1
CASSLSRGPYNEQFF	few	TRBV5-4	TRBJ2-1
CAIIRGRGDTEAFF	few	TRBV10-3	TRBJ1-1